This is a list of T cell receptor beta chains from one sample in a study of beta chain features in type 1 diabetes. Produced via immunoSEQ multiplex PCR; TCRdb's table is partial and in-frame only. The sample holds roughly 240,000 clones, 12% to 15% seen once. Sequencing was performed on naive CD4+ T cells from blood. The receptors derive from a woman between 35 and 50 years old in good health. CDR3s include the opening cysteine and the closing phenylalanine or tryptophan. D genes are given only for firm matches. Where a row states a size, it is once, few, many or the class of an expanded clone; other rows omit it.

J | V | size | D | DNA | CDR3
TRBJ1-2 | TRBV5-1 | NA | TRBD1 | TGCGCCAGCAGCTTGGTCCCTGCCGGGACAGGGAAAGGCTACACCTTC | CASSLVPAGTGKGYTF
TRBJ2-6 | TRBV5-4 | NA | NA | TGTGCCAGCAGCCTCGTCCAAGCCGGGGCCAACGTCCTGACTTTC | CASSLVQAGANVLTF
TRBJ1-1 | TRBV5-1 | few | NA | TGCGCCAGCAGCTTGGGTCCGGAGGGTAAAGCTTTCTTT | CASSLGPEGKAFF
TRBJ1-5 | TRBV5-1 | few | TRBD1 | TGCGCCAGCAGCTTGGGCCCCGGGACAGGGGGCGTGAGGCAGCCCCAGCATTTT | CASSLGPGTGGVRQPQHF
TRBJ2-5 | TRBV6-5 | few | TRBD1 | TGTGCCAGCAGCCGACAGGGGACGGAGACCCAGTACTTC | CASSRQGTETQYF
TRBJ2-3 | TRBV11-2 | few | NA | TGTGCCAGCAGCTTGGGCCGCCGCCCCACAGATACGCAGTATTTT | CASSLGRRPTDTQYF
TRBJ1-5 | TRBV5-6 | NA | NA | TGTGCCAGCAGCTTCGGGGAGTGGGCCAATCAGCCCCAGCATTTT | CASSFGEWANQPQHF
TRBJ2-6 | TRBV15 | few | NA | TGTGCCACCAGCCTGGCGCGTGGAGCCGGGGCCAACGTCCTGACTTTC | CATSLARGAGANVLTF
TRBJ2-2 | TRBV27 | NA | TRBD1 | TGTGCAGCGTGGGACAGGGTCACCGGGGAGCTGTTTTTT | CAAWDRVTGELFF
TRBJ2-5 | TRBV19 | NA | TRBD1 | TGTGCCAGTAGGGCTCTTGGGACAGTACAAGAGACCCAGTACTTC | CASRALGTVQETQYF
TRBJ1-4 | TRBV18 | few | NA | TGTGCCAGCTCACCGGGTACAGGGAGCAGGATTGAAAAACTGTTTTTT | CASSPGTGSRIEKLFF
TRBJ2-7 | TRBV6-1 | NA | TRBD1 | TGTGCCAGCAGTGGGGGACAGGGAACCTACGAGCAGTACTTC | CASSGGQGTYEQYF
TRBJ1-1 | TRBV19 | NA | NA | TGTGCCAGTAGTATATTAGGTCGACAGACCATCTCGGACGCTTTCTTT | CASSILGRQTISDAFF
TRBJ2-3 | TRBV6-4 | NA | NA | TGTGCCAGCAGTGACTCCTGGGGCGGGGTGAACACAGATACGCAGTATTTT | CASSDSWGGVNTDTQYF
TRBJ1-2 | TRBV7-2 | few | TRBD1 | TGTGCCAGCAGCTATATGGACAGGAGTGCTAACTATGGCTACACCTTC | CASSYMDRSANYGYTF
TRBJ2-2 | TRBV23-1 | many | NA | TGCGCCAGCAGTCAATCCCGCGGTACCGGGGAGCTGTTTTTT | CASSQSRGTGELFF
TRBJ2-7 | TRBV7-6 | NA | TRBD1 | TGTGCCAGCAGCCAACAAGCCTCCGGGACAGGGCTACACTACGAGCAGTACTTC | CASSQQASGTGLHYEQYF
TRBJ1-6 | TRBV2 | NA | TRBD1 | TGTGCCAGCAGTTTACAGGGGTCCTATAATTCACCCCTCCACTTT | CASSLQGSYNSPLHF
TRBJ1-5 | TRBV4-3 | NA | NA | TGCGCCAGCAGTTTTGAACTTACCAGCAATCAGCCCCAGCATTTT | CASSFELTSNQPQHF
TRBJ2-5 | TRBV15 | few | TRBD1 | TGTGCCACCAGCCGGGACAGGCATAAAGAGACCCAGTACTTC | CATSRDRHKETQYF
TRBJ2-2 | TRBV5-5 | NA | NA | TGTGCCAGCAACCTAACTCGACAGTTCTTTAGGACCGGGGAGCTGTTTTTT | CASNLTRQFFRTGELFF
TRBJ1-4 | TRBV9 | NA | TRBD1 | TGTGCCAGCAGCGTGGGTCTCGGGACAGGAAATGAAAAACTGTTTTTT | CASSVGLGTGNEKLFF
TRBJ2-3 | TRBV7-9 | few | NA | TGTGCCAGCAGCTTATTTTTACAGGGCCCAGATACGCAGTATTTT | CASSLFLQGPDTQYF
TRBJ1-2 | TRBV18 | once | NA | TGTGCCAGCTCGATTGAGGGTTTCTTGTATGGCTACACCTTC | CASSIEGFLYGYTF
TRBJ2-7 | TRBV4-2 | NA | NA | TGTGCCAGCAGCCAAGAGTTAGTTTCCTACGAGCAGTACTTC | CASSQELVSYEQYF
TRBJ2-7 | TRBV19 | NA | TRBD1 | TGTGCCAGTAAGTTGGACAGGGGCTACGAGCAGTACTTC | CASKLDRGYEQYF
TRBJ2-5 | TRBV27 | NA | TRBD2 | TGTGCCAGCAGTCAGGGCGGGGGACAAGAGACCCAGTACTTC | CASSQGGGQETQYF
TRBJ1-6 | TRBV11-2 | few | TRBD1 | TGTGCCAGCAGCCCGACGACAGGGGCTCTTCATTCACCCCTCCACTTT | CASSPTTGALHSPLHF
TRBJ2-2 | TRBV18 | NA | NA | TGTGCCAGCTCACCAGGAGGAGCGGGGAACACCGGGGAGCTGTTTTTT | CASSPGGAGNTGELFF
TRBJ2-3 | TRBV18 | NA | TRBD2 | TGTGCCAGCTCACCACCGGCGGGGGTGGAGGATACGCAGTATTTT | CASSPPAGVEDTQYF
TRBJ2-2 | TRBV10-3 | few | TRBD2 | TGTGCCATCAGTGAGACTAGCGGGGGAACCGGGGAGCTGTTTTTT | CAISETSGGTGELFF
TRBJ2-3 | TRBV29-1 | few | NA | TGCAGCGTTGAAACCAGGGGGGCAGATACGCAGTATTTT | CSVETRGADTQYF
TRBJ2-2 | TRBV19 | few | NA | TGTGCCAGTAGTATATTTCAGGGAACCGGGGAGCTGTTTTTT | CASSIFQGTGELFF
TRBJ2-2 | TRBV5-1 | NA | TRBD1 | TGCGCCAGCAGCCACGCTCGGGCCGGGACAGGGAAACCCGGGGAGCTGTTTTTT | CASSHARAGTGKPGELFF
TRBJ1-5 | TRBV7-9 | few | NA | TGTGCCAGCAGTCCCAGGGCGGATCAGCCCCAGCATTTT | CASSPRADQPQHF
TRBJ2-2 | TRBV5-1 | NA | TRBD2 | TGCGCCAGCAGCTTGTCCGGACTAGTCAGGTCCACCGGGGAGCTGTTTTTT | CASSLSGLVRSTGELFF
TRBJ2-5 | TRBV4-3 | few | TRBD2 | TGCGCCAGCAGCCAAGACTCGGCGGGGGGCAAGGAGACCCAGTACTTC | CASSQDSAGGKETQYF
TRBJ2-3 | TRBV6-5 | few | NA | TGTGCCAGCAGTTACTCGACGAGGGCTAGCACAGATACGCAGTATTTT | CASSYSTRASTDTQYF
TRBJ2-1 | TRBV18 | few | NA | TGTGCCAGCTCACAGGGGGCCTACAATGAGCAGTTCTTC | CASSQGAYNEQFF
TRBJ1-2 | TRBV4-3 | few | NA | TGCGCCAGCAGCCGTCCAGGGGTTAACTATGGCTACACCTTC | CASSRPGVNYGYTF
TRBJ2-7 | TRBV5-1 | NA | NA | TGCGCCAGCACCGGGACACAAACGGGCGAGCAGTACTTC | CASTGTQTGEQYF
TRBJ2-1 | TRBV18 | NA | NA | TGTGCCAGCTCACCACCAGGCGGTGAGCAGTTCTTC | CASSPPGGEQFF
TRBJ2-1 | TRBV11-2 | NA | TRBD2 | TGTGCCAGCAGCTTAGTCCTAGCGGGGGGGTACAATGAGCAGTTCTTC | CASSLVLAGGYNEQFF
TRBJ1-1 | TRBV19 | NA | NA | TGTGCCAGTAAGCGTACTGAAGCTTTCTTT | CASKRTEAFF
TRBJ2-3 | TRBV7-2 | NA | TRBD2 | TGTGCCAGCAGCCGCGGGACGAGCGGGGACGGGGATACGCAGTATTTT | CASSRGTSGDGDTQYF
TRBJ2-2 | TRBV13 | few | NA | TGTGCCAGCAGCTTAAAGTGGGGGGGCAAGGACACCGGGGAGCTGTTTTTT | CASSLKWGGKDTGELFF
TRBJ2-5 | TRBV5-4 | NA | TRBD2 | TGTGCCAGCAGCTTGAAGGCTAGCGGGCCCAAGACCCAGTACTTC | CASSLKASGPKTQYF
TRBJ2-1 | TRBV6-6 | NA | TRBD2 | TGTGCCAGCAGTTCTACTAGCGGCCCCGCGGATGAGCAGTTCTTC | CASSSTSGPADEQFF
TRBJ2-3 | TRBV2 | few | TRBD1 | TGTGCCAGCAGTCCTGGACAGGGCGCAACAGATACGCAGTATTTT | CASSPGQGATDTQYF
TRBJ2-7 | TRBV5-1 | NA | NA | TGCGCCAGCAGCTTGGACAGCCCGGAGCAGTACTTC | CASSLDSPEQYF
TRBJ1-6 | TRBV5-1 | few | TRBD1 | TGCGCCAGCAGCGCCCAACTTACCGGGACAGGGCTAAATTCACCCCTCCACTTT | CASSAQLTGTGLNSPLHF
TRBJ2-3 | TRBV7-2 | NA | TRBD1 | TGTGCCAGCAGCTCAAACCGACAGGGAGATACGCAGTATTTT | CASSSNRQGDTQYF
TRBJ1-1 | TRBV19 | few | NA | TGTGCCAGTAGTATCGGGAACAGGGTATCCACTGAAGCTTTCTTT | CASSIGNRVSTEAFF
TRBJ2-2 | TRBV7-2 | few | NA | TGTGCCAGCAGCTTGAGGCGGGATAACACCGGGGAGCTGTTTTTT | CASSLRRDNTGELFF
TRBJ2-5 | TRBV9 | NA | TRBD2 | TGTGCCAGCGGAGGCGGGGGGGCAGAGACCCAGTACTTC | CASGGGGAETQYF
TRBJ1-2 | TRBV10-3 | NA | TRBD1 | TGTGCCATCAGTGGGGCCGGGACAGCCTATGGCTACACCTTC | CAISGAGTAYGYTF
TRBJ1-2 | TRBV28 | NA | TRBD1 | TGTGCCAGCAGCCCGGGACAGGATCCCTCTGGCTACACCTTC | CASSPGQDPSGYTF
TRBJ2-2 | TRBV27 | few | NA | TGTGCCAGCAGTAGCGGGGACAGGCGGAACACCGGGGAGCTGTTTTTT | CASSSGDRRNTGELFF
TRBJ2-7 | TRBV11-2 | few | NA | TGTGCCAGCAGCAAAGTACAGGGAATGAGGGAGCAGTACTTC | CASSKVQGMREQYF